This TCR beta chain was recovered during a study of blood T cell repertoires in COVID-19. Study overall: COVID-19 samples from acute and convalescent phases originated in the United States, Italy and Spain. T cells, B-cell-depleted T cells, or PBMCs supplied cDNA or gDNA.

Original analysis: The authors estimated nucleated cell counts from reference gene primer amplification. Measured with immunoSEQ multiplex PCR; TCRdb has only the in-frame clones, and not every one. V, J and clone size reflect that table, while D and trimming were determined from the DNA. This table holds about 140,000 clones, around 89% found once. Trimming removed 7 bases from V and 1 base from J; junction bases left unmatched: 5. This CDR3 comprises 14 residues. Germline-derived CDR1 and CDR2 are LNHDA and SQIVND (reference sequence). This TCR derives from an elderly woman with acute or convalescent COVID-19. The sample was peripheral blood. The chain has TRBV19 and TRBJ1-1, with 8 bases fitting TRBD1. The chain's CDR3 is CASKRTGRNTEAFF. The CDR3 nucleotides are TGTGCCAGTAAAAGGACAGGGCGGAACACTGAAGCTTTCTTT.